The next 24 T cell receptor beta chains were all read from a single sample in a study of control samples from healthy donors and cancer patients. TCRdb's table, derived via immunoSEQ multiplex PCR, lists solely in-frame clones and lacks some. The sample has about 250,000 clones; about four fifths are singletons. Input material: PBMCs. The source of these receptors is a woman aged 55-70 years with lung cancer.

The chain is built from TRBV6-6 and TRBJ1-2; D unresolved. V was pared by 8 bases and J by 6 bases, with 7 bases between. CDR3 length equals 10 residues. Germline assignment: CDR1 MNHNY and CDR2 SVGAGI (reference sequence). The CDR3 nucleotides read TGTGCCAGCGGCTTGGATGGCTACACCTTC. This gives the protein CASGLDGYTF.

This chain connects TRBV19 to TRBJ1-2; D gene unclear. The V gene lost 3 bases and the J gene lost 8 bases, with 16 bases spanning the gap. CDR3 length: 14 amino acids. Germline V gene data show CDR1 as LNHDA and CDR2 as SQIVND (reference sequence). The CDR3 DNA follows: TGTGCCAGTAGTATTAGTGGCGAGCCACGGGGCTACACCTTC. This translates into CASSISGEPRGYTF.

The rearrangement links TRBV6-5 to TRBJ2-7; maybe TRBD2 (5 bases). V gave up 4 bases and J gave up 9 bases, with 13 bases separating them. Germline CDR1 MNHEY, CDR2 SVGAGI. The CDR3 contains 12 residues. The CDR3 DNA reads as TGTGCCAGCAGTTCCCGACTATCAGGGCAGTACTTC. Translation gives CASSSRLSGQYF.

CDR3 loop: CASSSRLPTDTQYF. CDR3 nucleotide sequence: TGCGCCAGCAGCTCACGACTTCCCACAGATACGCAGTATTTT. The gene calls are TRBV5-1 and TRBJ2-3, with D unresolved. Germline CDR1 reads SGHRS; CDR2 reads YFSETQ. V was cut by 3 bases and J by 2 bases, with 10 bases left in between. The CDR3 is 14 residues long.

This clone was detected only a few times. The chain recombines TRBV5-1 with TRBJ2-1; no clear D. V was clipped by 0 bases and J by 4 bases, with 14 bases between them. Germline CDR1 is SGHRS and CDR2 is YFSETQ. This CDR3 spans 16 amino acids. The CDR3 DNA reads as TGCGCCAGCAGCTTGGCCTCCTCGGTCAGTTACAATGAGCAGTTCTTC. Its protein product is CASSLASSVSYNEQFF.

The V gene is TRBV28, the J gene TRBJ2-5; 8 positions agree with TRBD1. Germline CDR1 MDHEN, CDR2 SYDVKM. The CDR3 spans 13 residues. V was clipped by 9 bases and J by 9 bases; unmatched bases: 12. Written as DNA, the CDR3 is TGTGCCAGTACCGGACAGGGCTCCGGGGCCCAGTACTTC. This gives the protein CASTGQGSGAQYF.

The CDR3 reads CASSLAGLETQYF. The CDR3 nucleotides are TGTGCCAGCAGTCTCGCCGGATTAGAGACCCAGTACTTC. The chain has TRBV25-1 and TRBJ2-5; D unresolved. Looked up from germline, CDR1 is MGHDK and CDR2 is SYGVNS. The CDR3 runs to 13 residues. Trimming took 5 bases from V and 4 from J, leaving 11 bases between them.

Regarding this clone: In the same sample, other DNA sequences code for this CDR3. The chain joins TRBV6-1 to TRBJ2-5; D call uncertain. V was cut by 1 base and J by 5 bases, with 2 bases left in between. The V gene's germline CDR1 is MNHNS and CDR2 SASEGT. The CDR3 runs to 11 residues. This CDR3 is CASSEGETQYF. The CDR3 DNA reads TGTGCCAGCAGTGAAGGGGAGACCCAGTACTTC.

The chain joins TRBV18 to TRBJ2-1; D possibly corresponds to TRBD2 (7 bases). The V gene's germline CDR1 is KGHSH and CDR2 LQKENI. V gave up 1 base and J gave up 1 base, with 17 bases separating them. This CDR3 comprises 18 residues. The CDR3 DNA sequence: TGTGCCAGCTCACCACTCGGGGGGCCCCTCCTATCCTACAATGAGCAGTTCTTC. It codes for CASSPLGGPLLSYNEQFF.

Only a few counts were recorded for this clone. This chain uses TRBV23-1 with TRBJ2-7; D not resolved. TRBV23-1 is an ORF, with its function uncertain. V was cut by 6 bases and J by 7 bases, with 16 bases left in between. The CDR3 has 13 residues. CDR3 in amino acids: CASRGPTSHEQYF. The CDR3 DNA sequence: TGCGCCAGCAGGGGTCCCACTTCGCATGAGCAGTACTTC.

V and J are TRBV7-2 and TRBJ1-2; tentatively, D is TRBD1 (6 bases). CDR1 and CDR2 (germline): SGHTA, FQGNSA. The CDR3 sequence is 13 residues long. V dropped 8 bases and J dropped 2 bases, with 12 bases sitting between them. The CDR3 DNA sequence: TGTGCCAGCTCGGACAGTATCAACTATGGCTACACCTTC. This sequence encodes CASSDSINYGYTF.

The J gene is TRBJ1-2, the V gene TRBV3-1 (or the pseudogene TRBV3-2), with D unresolved. The germline gives CDR1 LGHDT, CDR2 YNNKEL (reference sequence). Trimming removed 4 bases at V and 8 bases at J, with 11 bases between. The CDR3 runs 12 residues. CDR3 DNA: TGTGCCAGCAGCCGAGACACACGGGGCTACACCTTC. It encodes CASSRDTRGYTF.

The V call is TRBV18, the J call TRBJ2-3; TRBD2 matches 11 bases. The CDR3 loop spans 15 amino acids. Per the germline V gene, CDR1 is KGHSH and CDR2 is LQKENI. V lost 3 bases to trimming and J lost 3 bases; unmatched junction nucleotides: 2. The CDR3 region has the DNA TGTGCCAGCTCACCGGGGACTAGCGGTACAGATACGCAGTATTTT. Residues: CASSPGTSGTDTQYF.

This CDR3 is CASSRGLLQNTGELFF. CDR3 sequence (DNA): TGTGCCAGCAGCCGGGGACTGCTTCAGAACACCGGGGAGCTGTTTTTT. The chain is built from TRBV6-6 and TRBJ2-2, with D possibly being TRBD2 (6 bases). V lost 6 bases, J lost 1 base, and 15 bases lay in between. The CDR3 is made up of 16 amino acids. Germline lookup yields CDR1 MNHNY and CDR2 SVGAGI (reference sequence).

Written as DNA, the CDR3 is TGCGCCAGCCTGCTAGACAACACCGGGGAGCTGTTTTTT. Amino acid sequence: CASLLDNTGELFF. J is TRBJ2-2 and V is TRBV5-1; D uncertain. CDR3 length: 13 amino acids. Between the trimmed V and J ends, which lost 7 bases and 2 bases, there was a span of 9 bases. Germline V gene lookup returns CDR1 SGHRS and CDR2 YFSETQ.

CDR3: CASSSRLNNEQFF. The CDR3 DNA reads as TGTGCCAGCAGTTCGAGACTCAACAATGAGCAGTTCTTC. The chain is built from TRBV27 and TRBJ2-1, with D hard to call. Germline CDR1 is MNHEY and CDR2 is SMNVEV (reference sequence). V was cut by 4 bases and J by 5 bases, with 9 bases left in between. This CDR3 region has 13 residues.

CDR3 coding DNA: TGTGCCAGCAGCCGTATAACAGGTGGAGGGAACATTCAGTACTTC. It specifies CASSRITGGGNIQYF. The rearrangement joins TRBV11-2 to TRBJ2-4; a weak D match, TRBD2 (6 bases). This CDR3 comprises 15 residues. The germline gives CDR1 SGHAT, CDR2 FQNNGV. Trimming took 5 bases from V and 7 from J, leaving 18 bases between them.

The chain links TRBV6-5 to TRBJ1-5; 9 nucleotides agree with TRBD1. The CDR3 has 14 amino acids. Trimming at V came to 6 bases and at J to 6 bases, leaving 6 bases not matched to a gene. Germline CDR1 MNHEY, CDR2 SVGAGI. CDR3 nucleotide sequence: TGTGCCAGCAGGAGCGGACAGGGGAGTCAGCCCCAGCATTTT. Translated, it gives CASRSGQGSQPQHF.

V usage is TRBV5-1 and J usage is TRBJ2-5; 7 bases are shared with TRBD2. CDR3 length: 14 residues. The trim removed 7 bases at V and 3 bases at J, leaving 9 bases unmatched. Germline lookup yields CDR1 SGHRS and CDR2 YFSETQ. Here the CDR3 DNA reads TGCGCCAGCCAGATAGGGGCGGGGGAAGAGACCCAGTACTTC. Protein sequence: CASQIGAGEETQYF.

The chain joins TRBV5-1 to TRBJ2-2, with 9 bases aligning to TRBD1. The CDR3 runs to 18 residues. V lost 5 bases and J lost 4; bases outside the gene matches: 15. CDR1 is SGHRS, CDR2 YFSETQ, per germline. As DNA, the CDR3 is TGCGCCAGCAGTTCAATCACTCCGGACAGGGGCCTCACCGGGGAGCTGTTTTTT. Encoded protein: CASSSITPDRGLTGELFF.

V and J are TRBV11-3 and TRBJ2-1; D is possibly TRBD2 (6 bases). Germline CDR1 reads SGHNT; CDR2 reads YENEEA. With 5 bases removed from V and 4 bases from J, the gap between germline ends came to 15 bases. This CDR3 is built from 15 residues. For the CDR3, the DNA is TGTGCCAGCAGCGGAGGGGATTTAGTGTACAATGAGCAGTTCTTC. Residues: CASSGGDLVYNEQFF.

This clone was detected only once. V gene TRBV4-2 combines with J gene TRBJ1-3, with D maybe TRBD1 (6 bases). The CDR3 is 17 residues long. V lost 2 bases to trimming and J lost 0 bases, with 14 bases between them. Looked up from germline, CDR1 is LGHNA and CDR2 is YNFKEQ. The chain's CDR3 is CASSQNPRTDSGNTIYF. CDR3 nucleotides: TGTGCCAGCAGCCAAAACCCCAGGACAGACTCTGGAAACACCATATATTTT.

This chain joins TRBV3-1 (or the pseudogene TRBV3-2) and TRBJ1-3; D gene unclear. V gave up 1 base and J gave up 0 bases, with 13 bases separating them. This CDR3 region has 17 residues. Germline CDR1 and CDR2: LGHDT and YNNKEL (reference sequence). The CDR3 spells CASSQVASHFSGNTIYF. The DNA for the CDR3 is TGTGCCAGCAGCCAAGTAGCCTCGCACTTCTCTGGAAACACCATATATTTT.

The chain carries TRBV3-1 (or the pseudogene TRBV3-2) and TRBJ2-5; 10 nucleotides line up with TRBD2. The CDR3 loop spans 15 amino acids. V lost 5 bases, J lost 2 bases, and 5 bases stayed unmatched. Per the germline V gene, CDR1 is LGHDT and CDR2 is YNNKEL (reference sequence). In DNA form, the CDR3 reads TGTGCCAGCAGCTGGACTAGCGGACCTCAAGAGACCCAGTACTTC. As protein: CASSWTSGPQETQYF.